Described below is a single T cell receptor beta chain sequence and its context. This table comes from immunoSEQ multiplex PCR, and its TCRdb copy is limited to in-frame clones, with some not included. Among about 200,000 clones listed, around 83% were seen once. Seattle patients were enrolled while actively infected and followed longitudinally. The data were taken from a study of blood T cell repertoires in COVID-19. Study-wide background: PBMCs, B-cell-depleted T cells, or T cells provided the cDNA or gDNA that made up the material.

V shed 5 bases and J shed 1 base, with 14 bases lying between them. Germline V gene data show CDR1 as MDHEN and CDR2 as SYDVKM. The CDR3 is 15 amino acids. Source material: peripheral blood. The sequence was collected from a woman aged 45-60 years with COVID-19, enrolled during active disease. This sequence joins TRBV28 and TRBJ1-1; the D is unclear. The CDR3 DNA reads as TGTGCCAGCAGTCCACCGGGGTGGCAGAACACTGAAGCTTTCTTT. Protein sequence: CASSPPGWQNTEAFF.